The present T cell receptor beta chain was sequenced within a study of cytomegalovirus exposure and HLA in healthy donors. A multiplex PCR was run with 60 Vbeta primers and 13 Jbeta primers. The table came from immunoSEQ multiplex PCR; TCRdb's copy has only in-frame clones and leaves some out. The sample lists a few hundred thousand clones, about 80% occurring once. A note on this clone: Its antigen is still unknown.

The germline CDR1 and CDR2 sequences are SGHRS and YFSETQ. Unmatched junction bases numbered 9, after V lost 5 bases and J lost 2 bases. This CDR3 is 15 amino acids long. Study outcomes and limitations: Apart from CMV serostatus, no immune exposure information was available. Overall, approximately 150 TCR beta chains were annotated as cytomegalovirus-associated.

Material: PBMCs. V and J are TRBV5-1 and TRBJ1-2, with 7 bases lining up with TRBD1. The TCR originated in a woman in her fifties or sixties in good health and CMV-seropositive. The DNA of the CDR3 is TGCGCCAGCAGTTATATCCCGGGACAGAACTATGGCTACACCTTC. Translating it yields CASSYIPGQNYGYTF. Supplemented by reference TRBV5-1 and TRBJ1-2, the full variable domain reads KAGVTQTPRYLIKTRGQQVTLSCSPISGHRSVSWYQQTPGQGLQFLFEYFSETQRNKGNFPGRFSGRQFSNSRSEMNVSTLELGDSALYLCASSYIPGQNYGYTFGSGTRLTVV.